One sample yielded the 32 T cell receptor beta chains listed below, sequenced in a study of cytomegalovirus exposure and HLA in healthy donors. The PCR made use of 60 Vbeta and 13 Jbeta primers. The method was immunoSEQ multiplex PCR; TCRdb's version includes in-frame clones alone and lacks a portion of them. The repertoire holds 150,000 to 190,000 clones, with around 82% as singletons. Sequencing was performed on PBMCs. These receptors all stem from a woman aged 45-59 years in good health and CMV-seropositive.

The chain joins TRBV4-3 to TRBJ2-5; D ambiguous. Trimming removed 0 bases at V and 0 bases at J, with 8 bases between. The CDR3 totals 15 residues. Per the germline V gene, CDR1 is LGHNA and CDR2 is YSLEER. Here the CDR3 DNA reads TGCGCCAGCAGCCAAGACTGGGCAGACCAAGAGACCCAGTACTTC. Protein: CASSQDWADQETQYF.

J is TRBJ2-7 and V is TRBV9; 7 bases fit TRBD1. The V segment lost 4 bases and the J segment 5 bases; nucleotides outside the gene matches: 9. Germline V gives CDR1 SGDLS, CDR2 YYNGEE. The CDR3 loop spans 14 amino acids. CDR3 amino acids: CASSPPSGGHEQYF. The CDR3 DNA follows: TGTGCCAGCAGCCCCCCGTCAGGGGGACACGAGCAGTACTTC.

The chain recombines TRBV7-9 with TRBJ2-3; weak D call: TRBD1 (6 bases). CDR1 and CDR2 (germline): SEHNR, FQNEAQ (reference sequence). The V end was cut by 4 bases, the J end by 0 bases, with 11 bases between. The CDR3 totals 15 residues. CDR3 sequence (DNA): TGTGCCAGCAGCTCCGGACAGTTTAGCACAGATACGCAGTATTTT. Amino acids: CASSSGQFSTDTQYF. The full variable domain, in which reference TRBV7-9 and TRBJ2-3 provide the parts outside the CDR3, is DTGVSQNPRHKITKRGQNVTFRCDPISEHNRLYWYRQTLGQGPEFLTYFQNEAQLEKSRLLSDRFSAERPKGSFSTLEIQRTEQGDSAMYLCASSSGQFSTDTQYFGPGTRLTVL.

This clone showed up just a few times. The CDR3 DNA follows: TGTGCCAGCAGCTTAAAGGGACAGGGGTTTGCTGAGCAGTTCTTC. The encoded protein is CASSLKGQGFAEQFF. The chain combines TRBV7-9 with TRBJ2-1, with TRBD1 matching 10 bases. CDR1 is SEHNR and CDR2 is FQNEAQ in the germline V gene (reference sequence). This CDR3 region has 15 residues. V lost 2 bases to trimming and J lost 9 bases; unmatched junction nucleotides: 7.

This CDR3 reads CASRDRVQETQYF. The CDR3 DNA is TGTGCCAGCAGAGACAGGGTACAAGAGACCCAGTACTTC. V is TRBV2 and J is TRBJ2-5, with 7 bases that match TRBD1. CDR3 size: 13 residues. Germline CDR1 is SNHLY and CDR2 is FYNNEI. The V gene end was trimmed by 6 bases and the J gene end by 2 bases; junction bases not matched to a gene: 3.

As to this clone: One end of the junction does not line up with germline, which may come from a read error. V usage is TRBV20-1 and J usage is TRBJ1-2; D possibly corresponds to TRBD1 (6 bases). The CDR3 has 11 residues. Germline loops: CDR1 DFQATT, CDR2 SNEGSKA (reference sequence). This CDR3 is CGATGGGGYTF. CDR3 sequence (DNA): TGCGGTGCTACGGGGGGCGGTGGCTACACCTTC.

The chain carries TRBV6-1 and TRBJ1-5; perhaps TRBD1 as D (5 bases). V dropped 10 bases and J dropped 2 bases, with 18 bases sitting between them. CDR1 and CDR2 (germline): MNHNS, SASEGT. The CDR3 sequence is 15 residues long. CDR3 in DNA: TGTGCCATCAACGATAGGGGAAAGGGCAATCAGCCCCAGCATTTT. This encodes CAINDRGKGNQPQHF.

V usage is TRBV6-5 and J usage is TRBJ1-6; 7 nucleotides align to TRBD1. Trimming cost V 2 bases and J 7 bases; bases outside gene matches: 5. Looked up from germline, CDR1 is MNHEY and CDR2 is SVGAGI. The CDR3 length is 15 residues. CDR3 protein: CASSYTRTGNSPLHF. DNA for the CDR3: TGTGCCAGCAGTTACACAAGGACAGGCAATTCACCCCTCCACTTT.

This sequence joins TRBV6-1 and TRBJ1-1; the D gene is possibly TRBD1 (5 bases). V lost 3 bases, J lost 2 bases, and 10 bases lay in between. There are 14 residues in the CDR3. From germline, CDR1 is MNHNS and CDR2 SASEGT. CDR3 nucleotides: TGTGCCAGCAGTGATCTAGGGGCTAACACTGAAGCTTTCTTT. Protein product: CASSDLGANTEAFF.

The CDR3 here is CASSLGTSGGNEQFF. CDR3 sequence (DNA): TGTGCCAGCAGCTTAGGGACTAGCGGGGGTAATGAGCAGTTCTTC. The rearrangement uses TRBV7-2 and TRBJ2-1; 13 positions agree with TRBD2. In germline, CDR1 is SGHTA, CDR2 FQGNSA. J was trimmed by 7 bases and V by 1 base; bases with no gene match: 1. This CDR3 is built from 15 residues. Based on the CDR3 plus reference TRBV7-2 and TRBJ2-1, the full variable domain is GAGVSQSPSNKVTEKGKDVELRCDPISGHTALYWYRQSLGQGLEFLIYFQGNSAPDKSGLPSDRFSAERTGGSVSTLTIQRTQQEDSAVYLCASSLGTSGGNEQFFGPGTRLTVL.

The chain couples TRBV28 to TRBJ1-2, with a possible D match to TRBD1 (5 bases). The CDR3 consists of 13 residues. CDR1 is MDHEN, CDR2 SYDVKM, per germline. The ends were cut back, 5 bases at V and 6 bases at J, with 13 bases in the middle. CDR3 nucleotide sequence: TGTGCCAGCAGTCTCAGGGTAGGCAATGGCTACACCTTC. Translation: CASSLRVGNGYTF.

V is TRBV5-1 and J is TRBJ2-3; TRBD2 matches at 7 bases. This CDR3 spans 13 amino acids. Germline V gives CDR1 SGHRS, CDR2 YFSETQ. After removal of 0 bases from V and 5 bases from J, the junction contained 0 bases not matched to a gene. CDR3 amino acids: CASSLGTRDTQYF. CDR3 coding DNA: TGCGCCAGCAGCTTGGGGACTAGAGATACGCAGTATTTT.

Here the CDR3 reads CASGFLASTDTQYF. Written as DNA, the CDR3 is TGTGCTAGTGGTTTTCTAGCGAGCACAGATACGCAGTATTTT. The chain joins TRBV12-5 to TRBJ2-3; D might be TRBD2 (6 bases). The CDR3 extends over 14 amino acids. Trimming stripped 3 bases from V and 0 bases from J, with 7 bases between. The germline CDR1 and CDR2 sequences are LGHNT and FRNRAP.

CDR3 protein: CASSLWGTETSGVPLHF. CDR3 bases: TGTGCCAGCAGCTTATGGGGGACAGAGACGAGCGGCGTGCCCCTCCACTTT. The V and J genes are TRBV7-2 and TRBJ1-6; 7 bases line up with TRBD1. The junction had 17 bases not matched to a gene; V was cut back by 2 bases and J by 13 bases. The CDR3 has 17 residues. Per germline, CDR1 SGHTA and CDR2 FQGNSA.

CDR3 amino acids: CASIRGRNEQFF. CDR3 in DNA: TGTGCCAGCATTAGGGGTCGAAATGAGCAGTTCTTC. The chain carries TRBV2 and TRBJ2-1; tentatively, D is TRBD1 (5 bases). The CDR3 is made up of 12 amino acids. Germline CDR1 and CDR2: SNHLY and FYNNEI. V was pared by 7 bases and J by 7 bases, with 11 bases between.

The chain couples TRBV19 to TRBJ2-3; perhaps TRBD1 as D (5 bases). With 2 bases removed from V and 2 bases from J, the gap between germline ends came to 8 bases. Looked up from germline, CDR1 is LNHDA and CDR2 is SQIVND (reference sequence). This CDR3 region has 14 residues. CDR3 nucleotides: TGTGCCAGTAGTATAACAGGTTCCACAGATACGCAGTATTTT. Its translation: CASSITGSTDTQYF.

V is TRBV15 and J is TRBJ2-2; D perhaps matches TRBD1 (5 bases). The CDR3 spans 15 residues. CDR1 is LNHNV, CDR2 YYDKDF, per germline (reference sequence). V lost 6 bases, J lost 1 base, and 12 bases lay in between. The CDR3 DNA reads TGTGCCACCAGTCGATTTACAGGGAACACCGGGGAGCTGTTTTTT. Encoded protein: CATSRFTGNTGELFF. Variable domain in full (rest from reference TRBV15 and TRBJ2-2): DAMVIQNPRYQVTQFGKPVTLSCSQTLNHNVMYWYQQKSSQAPKLLFHYYDKDFNNEADTPDNFQSRRPNTSFCFLDIRSPGLGDTAMYLCATSRFTGNTGELFFGEGSRLTVL.

This chain uses TRBV2 with TRBJ2-1; no firm D call. Trimming took off 6 bases at V and 6 bases at J, with 24 bases between the two ends. This CDR3 contains 17 residues. Germline values: CDR1 SNHLY, CDR2 FYNNEI. The CDR3 sequence: CASSPLSGLALLNEQFF. The CDR3 coding sequence is TGTGCCAGCAGCCCCCTCTCCGGCTTAGCCCTACTCAATGAGCAGTTCTTC.

The chain uses TRBV11-2 and TRBJ2-7; D is ambiguous. The CDR3 has 10 residues. Germline V gene lookup returns CDR1 SGHAT and CDR2 FQNNGV. V was pared by 9 bases and J by 4 bases, with 7 bases between. The CDR3 here is CARVRYEQYF. CDR3 DNA sequence: TGTGCCAGGGTTCGGTACGAGCAGTACTTC.

The gene calls are TRBV19 and TRBJ1-5; 9 bases line up with TRBD1. The CDR3 loop spans 17 amino acids. With V trimmed by 5 bases and J by 2 bases, 10 bases remained unmatched. CDR1 is LNHDA, CDR2 SQIVND, per germline (reference sequence). The CDR3 sequence: CASSFNRDREGNQPQHF. The DNA for the CDR3 is TGTGCCAGTAGTTTCAACCGGGACAGGGAAGGCAATCAGCCCCAGCATTTT.

This chain joins TRBV29-1 and TRBJ2-7, with TRBD1 as a possible D gene (5 bases). The V and J ends lost 5 bases and 2 bases respectively, with 10 bases between them. The CDR3 sequence is 12 residues long. Per germline, CDR1 SQVTM and CDR2 ANQGSEA. CDR3: CSVSTGPYEQYF. CDR3 nucleotides: TGCAGCGTTTCCACAGGTCCCTACGAGCAGTACTTC.

The sample holds one count of this clone. The V gene is TRBV5-4, the J gene TRBJ2-1; 8 positions agree with TRBD2. Germline V gene lookup returns CDR1 SGHNT and CDR2 YYREEE (reference sequence). Trimming took 1 base from V and 7 from J; bases not matched to a gene: 10. The CDR3 is 16 amino acids. The CDR3 DNA is TGTGCCAGCAGCTTGCCCCCGGGGGGGCCGCTTAATGAGCAGTTCTTC. This encodes CASSLPPGGPLNEQFF.

This rearrangement joins TRBV2 to TRBJ2-2; 8 bases line up with TRBD2. Germline-derived CDR1 and CDR2 are SNHLY and FYNNEI. Trimming removed 2 bases from V and 3 bases from J; junction bases left unmatched: 8. This CDR3 is 17 amino acids long. The CDR3 DNA is TGTGCCAGCAGTGAAAAGGTCGGGGGGGATGACACCGGGGAGCTGTTTTTT. Translated, it gives CASSEKVGGDDTGELFF. Based on the CDR3 plus reference TRBV2 and TRBJ2-2, the full variable domain is EPEVTQTPSHQVTQMGQEVILRCVPISNHLYFYWYRQILGQKVEFLVSFYNNEISEKSEIFDDQFSVERPDGSNFTLKIRSTKLEDSAMYFCASSEKVGGDDTGELFFGEGSRLTVL.

The chain is built from TRBV19 and TRBJ1-2, with 7 nucleotides matching TRBD1. Germline assignment: CDR1 LNHDA and CDR2 SQIVND (reference sequence). V shed 3 bases, J shed 8 bases, and the junction held 6 bases outside the gene matches. This CDR3 region has 13 residues. The CDR3 protein is CASSIWQGVGYTF. CDR3 bases: TGTGCCAGTAGTATCTGGCAGGGGGTAGGCTACACCTTC.

This clone was detected only a few times. The chain employs TRBV2 and TRBJ2-7; 9 positions agree with TRBD2. V was clipped by 4 bases and J by 4 bases; unmatched bases: 8. Germline V gives CDR1 SNHLY, CDR2 FYNNEI. The CDR3 has 15 residues. The CDR3 protein is CASSGFAGGRYEQYF. CDR3 in DNA: TGTGCCAGCAGTGGTTTTGCGGGGGGGCGTTACGAGCAGTACTTC. Looking up the rest from reference TRBV2 and TRBJ2-7 gives the full variable domain: EPEVTQTPSHQVTQMGQEVILRCVPISNHLYFYWYRQILGQKVEFLVSFYNNEISEKSEIFDDQFSVERPDGSNFTLKIRSTKLEDSAMYFCASSGFAGGRYEQYFGPGTRLTVT.

The chain links TRBV29-1 to TRBJ2-1; tentative D call: TRBD1 (5 bases). This CDR3 spans 12 amino acids. Germline CDR1 and CDR2: SQVTM and ANQGSEA. V lost 4 bases to trimming and J lost 3 bases, with 7 bases between them. CDR3 amino acids: CSVGQGYNEQFF. DNA of the CDR3: TGCAGCGTTGGGCAGGGCTACAATGAGCAGTTCTTC.

The chain carries TRBV4-1 and TRBJ1-2; 10 nucleotides align to TRBD1. Germline loops: CDR1 MGHRA, CDR2 YSYEKL. CDR3 length: 15 amino acids. Unmatched junction bases numbered 1, after V lost 3 bases and J lost 0 bases. The CDR3 DNA is TGCGCCAGCAGCCAGGACAGGGGGTCTAACTATGGCTACACCTTC. It translates to CASSQDRGSNYGYTF.

The chain employs TRBV25-1 and TRBJ1-2, with 7 bases fitting TRBD1. With 4 bases clipped from V and 5 bases from J, the junction kept 7 bases outside the gene matches. The germline CDR1 and CDR2 sequences are MGHDK and SYGVNS. The CDR3 covers 14 residues. CDR3 region: CASSGATGLYGYTF. CDR3 DNA: TGTGCCAGCAGTGGGGCGACAGGGCTATATGGCTACACCTTC.

This clone was detected once. V and J are TRBV5-1 and TRBJ2-1; 7 bases line up with TRBD1. The germline gives CDR1 SGHRS, CDR2 YFSETQ. The CDR3 runs to 13 residues. The junction had 2 bases not matched to a gene; V was cut back by 3 bases and J by 5 bases. CDR3 residues: CASSWGQNNEQFF. In nucleotides, the CDR3 is TGCGCCAGCAGCTGGGGACAGAACAATGAGCAGTTCTTC.

The chain joins TRBV19 to TRBJ1-2; 10 bases fit TRBD1. Germline V CDR1 and CDR2: LNHDA, SQIVND (reference sequence). V lost 8 bases to trimming and J lost 4 bases; unmatched junction nucleotides: 7. This CDR3 spans 14 amino acids. The CDR3 here is CASGSTGGFYGYTF. CDR3 nucleotides: TGTGCCAGTGGCTCGACAGGGGGCTTCTATGGCTACACCTTC.

This chain uses TRBV27 with TRBJ1-1, with D uncertain. CDR3 length: 13 residues. The germline V gene has CDR1 MNHEY and CDR2 SMNVEV (reference sequence). The germline V and J ends were trimmed by 5 bases and 1 base, with 8 bases remaining between them. In nucleotides, the CDR3 is TGTGCCAGCAGTGTCACAGAGAACACTGAAGCTTTCTTT. Its protein is CASSVTENTEAFF.

V and J are TRBV6-1 and TRBJ2-7, with D possibly TRBD1 on 5 matching bases. Between the trimmed V and J ends, which lost 5 bases and 3 bases, there was a span of 17 bases. There are 15 residues in the CDR3. Germline V lookup: CDR1 MNHNS, CDR2 SASEGT. The CDR3 nucleotides read TGTGCCAGCAGTCCGAACAGGCGTTCTCTCTACGAGCAGTACTTC. Protein: CASSPNRRSLYEQYF.